This T cell receptor beta chain was recovered during a study of T-cell memory formation after mild COVID-19. At the level of the study: Clusters of TCRs were largely donor specific. Study-level points and caveats: CD4+ contracting clones were mainly CM and EM; CD8+ ones, EMRA. Certain responding clones were present in pre-infection memory, suggesting participation of cross-reactive memory.

For this clonotype: Its target is not known.

Trimming removed 5 bases at V and 4 bases at J, with 12 bases between. The CDR3 contains 14 residues. Germline V lookup: CDR1 SEHNR, CDR2 FQNEAQ (reference sequence). Each CDR3 protein gets one entry after TCRdb re-called the 5' RACE reads with MiXCR. This sample has about 340,000 distinct CDR3 sequences, with less than 25% found just once. This TCR was sampled from a man aged 18 to 29 who had mild COVID-19 (a few samples of this study predate the infection). Cell type and time point are not known. The sequenced sample consisted of PBMCs or a T cell subset sorted from them (not recorded which). The chain recombines TRBV7-9 with TRBJ1-5; no firm D call. The DNA of the CDR3 is TGTGCCAGCAGCCCTGGCTGGGCGAATCAGCCCCAGCATTTT. Its translation: CASSPGWANQPQHF.